This T cell receptor (beta chain) originates from a study of cytotoxic CD8 clonotypes in ibrutinib-treated CLL. Regarding the study as a whole: At the start, clonality exceeded age-matched healthy donors and followed circulating CD8+ T-cell counts.

There are 12 residues in the CDR3. Deletions cut 0 bases from V and 2 bases from J, with 2 bases between. Germline values: CDR1 SGHTA, CDR2 FQGNSA. In the case of this clone: What it binds is not known.

TCRdb keeps only in-frame clones here, not all; method: immunoSEQ multiplex PCR. The sample contains 50,000 or so clones, 45% to 60% of which appear only once. The J gene is TRBJ2-7, the V gene TRBV7-2; D remains ambiguous. This TCR derives from a human donor with chronic lymphocytic leukemia. The source material was PBMCs, sampled after 24 months of ibrutinib treatment. The CDR3 here is CASSLAAYEQYF. The CDR3 nucleotides are TGTGCCAGCAGCTTAGCCGCCTACGAGCAGTACTTC.